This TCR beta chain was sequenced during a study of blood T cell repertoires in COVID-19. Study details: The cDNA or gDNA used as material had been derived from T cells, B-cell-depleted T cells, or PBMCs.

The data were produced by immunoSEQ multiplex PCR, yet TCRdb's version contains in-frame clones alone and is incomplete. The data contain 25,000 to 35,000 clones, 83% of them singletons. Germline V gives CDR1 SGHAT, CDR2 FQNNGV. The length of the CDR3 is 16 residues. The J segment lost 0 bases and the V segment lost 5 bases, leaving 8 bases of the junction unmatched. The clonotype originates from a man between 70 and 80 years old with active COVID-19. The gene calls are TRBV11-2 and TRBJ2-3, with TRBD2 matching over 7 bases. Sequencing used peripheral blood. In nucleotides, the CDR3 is TGTGCCAGCAGCGTAGGGGCTAGCGGCAGCACAGATACGCAGTATTTT. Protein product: CASSVGASGSTDTQYF.